A single sample gave rise to the 16 T cell receptor beta chains below, sequenced in a study of a mutant IDH1 vaccine in newly diagnosed glioma. Antigen specificity for these receptors is unknown. This table comes from immunoSEQ multiplex PCR, and its TCRdb copy is limited to in-frame clones, with some not included. The sample lists 40,000 to 50,000 clones; 80% to 90% were seen once. Noted time point: week 35, safety follow-up. A 20-mer mutant IDH1 peptide at 300 ug was injected subcutaneously with topical imiquimod. This material consisted of PBMCs, taken from a glioma patient whose treatment included an IDH1 peptide vaccine. The receptor source for this set is a man aged 35 to 55 with glioma.

The J gene is TRBJ2-5, the V gene TRBV19; TRBD1 agrees at 9 bases. The J call may be in error: the DNA end matches TRBJ2-7 better. This CDR3 has 15 residues. Per germline, CDR1 LNHDA and CDR2 SQIVND (reference sequence). The CDR3 is CASSNRDRAPYEQYF. The CDR3 DNA follows: TGTGCCAGTAGCAACCGGGACAGGGCCCCCTACGAGCAGTACTTC.

This sequence joins TRBV9 and TRBJ2-7, with 7 positions matching TRBD2. With V trimmed by 0 bases and J by 6 bases, 9 bases remained unmatched. CDR3 size: 15 residues. Germline loops: CDR1 SGDLS, CDR2 YYNGEE. As DNA, the CDR3 is TGTGCCAGCAGCGTAGAAGAATGGGGAGGGTTCGAGCAGTACTTC. Amino acids: CASSVEEWGGFEQYF.

The chain employs TRBV4-1 and TRBJ2-3, with D possibly TRBD2 on 5 matching bases. This CDR3 is 14 amino acids long. Germline CDR1 MGHRA, CDR2 YSYEKL. V lost 4 bases and J lost 5, with 13 bases in between. In DNA form, the CDR3 reads TGCGCCAGCAGCCCCCTCGGGGTATTAGATACGCAGTATTTT. This sequence encodes CASSPLGVLDTQYF.

The rearrangement uses TRBV7-2 and TRBJ2-7; 7 bases match TRBD1. V lost 3 bases to trimming and J lost 3 bases; unmatched junction nucleotides: 5. Germline V gene data show CDR1 as SGHTA and CDR2 as FQGNSA. This CDR3 contains 14 residues. DNA for the CDR3: TGTGCCAGCAGCTTGATGTCAGGGGGCTACGAGCAGTACGTC. Translating it yields CASSLMSGGYEQYV.

The chain is built from TRBV5-8 and TRBJ2-3; D is ambiguous. Looked up from germline, CDR1 is SGHTS and CDR2 is YDEGEE. The length of the CDR3 is 15 residues. The V end lost 0 bases, the J end lost 0 bases, and 8 bases lay between the germline ends. The CDR3 DNA reads as TGTGCCAGCAGCTTGGGCGCCAGCAGCACAGATACGCAGTATTTT. Translating it yields CASSLGASSTDTQYF.

V gene TRBV9 combines with J gene TRBJ2-4; D not certain. The V end lost 0 bases, the J end lost 4 bases, and 11 bases lay between the germline ends. The CDR3 spans 15 residues. Germline V lookup: CDR1 SGDLS, CDR2 YYNGEE. The CDR3 region has the DNA TGTGCCAGCAGCGTAGATAGTGTAGGTAAAAACATTCAGTACTTC. This gives the protein CASSVDSVGKNIQYF.

V usage is TRBV4-1 and J usage is TRBJ2-5, with D tentatively TRBD1 (5 bases). CDR3 length: 16 amino acids. Germline-derived CDR1 and CDR2 are MGHRA and YSYEKL. Trimming stripped 0 bases from V and 7 bases from J, with 18 bases between. The CDR3 reads CASSQDPQGPKGTQYF. The CDR3 DNA sequence: TGCGCCAGCAGCCAAGACCCCCAGGGTCCAAAAGGGACCCAGTACTTC.

The gene calls are TRBV18 and TRBJ1-1; tentative D call: TRBD1 (5 bases). The germline gives CDR1 KGHSH, CDR2 LQKENI. The CDR3 runs 14 residues. Deletions cut 6 bases from V and 8 bases from J, with 19 bases between. The CDR3 nucleotides are TGTGCCAGCTCTCCAAGCGGGGGGGTCTGGGAAGCTTTCTTT. Amino acids: CASSPSGGVWEAFF. Variable domain in full (rest from reference TRBV18 and TRBJ1-1): NAGVMQNPRHLVRRRGQEARLRCSPMKGHSHVYWYRQLPEEGLKFMVYLQKENIIDESGMPKERFSAEFPKEGPSILRIQQVVRGDSAAYFCASSPSGGVWEAFFGQGTRLTVV.

The V call is TRBV19, the J call TRBJ2-3, with D hard to call. The length of the CDR3 is 12 residues. Germline values: CDR1 LNHDA, CDR2 SQIVND (reference sequence). V was pared by 5 bases and J by 10 bases, with 13 bases between. The DNA for the CDR3 is TGTGCCAGTAGTGGGTCGATTAGCTCGCAGTATTTT. This translates into CASSGSISSQYF.

V usage is TRBV10-2 and J usage is TRBJ2-1, with 9 bases lining up with TRBD2. V lost 8 bases and J lost 0; bases outside the gene matches: 5. In germline, CDR1 is WSHSY, CDR2 SAAADI. The CDR3 totals 15 residues. The CDR3 DNA reads TGCGCCAGCGCAGATAGCGGGGGCTCCTACAATGAGCAGTTCTTC. Residues: CASADSGGSYNEQFF.

This clone was picked up a small number of times. CDR3 sequence (DNA): TGTGCCAGCAGTGACTCTAGCACCGGGGAGCTGTTTTTT. It codes for CASSDSSTGELFF. V gene TRBV6-4 combines with J gene TRBJ2-2; D gene unclear. V lost 0 bases and J lost 4, with 3 bases in between. The CDR3 sequence is 13 residues long. CDR1 is MRHNA and CDR2 is SNTAGT in the germline V gene.

The chain couples TRBV18 to TRBJ1-3, with D possibly TRBD1 on 5 matching bases. Germline CDR1 reads KGHSH; CDR2 reads LQKENI. The CDR3 is 15 amino acids. Trimming stripped 3 bases from V and 4 bases from J, with 13 bases between. CDR3 bases: TGTGCCAGCTCACCCCCTCCAGGGCCGGGAAACACCATATATTTT. It encodes CASSPPPGPGNTIYF. The variable domain in full, completed from reference TRBV18 and TRBJ1-3, reads NAGVMQNPRHLVRRRGQEARLRCSPMKGHSHVYWYRQLPEEGLKFMVYLQKENIIDESGMPKERFSAEFPKEGPSILRIQQVVRGDSAAYFCASSPPPGPGNTIYFGEGSWLTVV.

This clone was counted once. The chain couples TRBV4-2 to TRBJ2-2; 7 bases line up with TRBD1. This CDR3 has 14 residues. Germline values: CDR1 LGHNA, CDR2 YNFKEQ. J lost 6 bases, V lost 2 bases, and 3 bases had no gene match. Here the CDR3 reads CASSQKDRSGELFF. In DNA, the CDR3 is TGTGCCAGCAGCCAAAAGGACAGGTCCGGGGAGCTGTTTTTT.

DNA for the CDR3: TGTGCCACCAGTATAACAGGGAACACTGAAGCTTTCTTT. Encoded protein: CATSITGNTEAFF. The chain has TRBV15 and TRBJ1-1; tentatively, D is TRBD1 (5 bases). The CDR3 contains 13 residues. CDR1 is LNHNV and CDR2 is YYDKDF in the germline V gene (reference sequence). The V end lost 6 bases, the J end lost 1 base, and 9 bases lay between the germline ends.

This sequence joins TRBV19 and TRBJ1-1, with 10 bases identical to TRBD1. The CDR3 extends over 14 amino acids. Losses at the gene ends were 5 bases for V and 4 bases for J; bases not matched to a gene: 4. Germline CDR1 reads LNHDA; CDR2 reads SQIVND (reference sequence). In DNA, the CDR3 is TGTGCCAGTAGTTTCCGGGACAGGGGCACTGAAGCTTTCTTT. This translates into CASSFRDRGTEAFF.

The V and J genes are TRBV6-5 and TRBJ1-5; D might be TRBD1 (5 bases). V was pared by 10 bases and J by 0 bases, with 16 bases between. The germline gives CDR1 MNHEY, CDR2 SVGAGI. The CDR3 length is 15 residues. As DNA, the CDR3 is TGTGCCACCCTTATCAGGGCTTATAGCAATCAGCCCCAGCATTTT. Amino acids: CATLIRAYSNQPQHF.